The 14 T cell receptor beta chains below all came from one sample that was sequenced in a study of shared clonotypes between healthy human individuals. The method was immunoSEQ multiplex PCR; TCRdb's version includes in-frame clones alone and lacks a portion of them. The sample holds about 2.3 million clones; 93% are singletons and the top ten take 0.39%. Sequenced: naive CD4+ T cells from PBMCs. The subset: CD45RA+ positively selected. The receptors stem from a man aged 18 to 30 in good health. Some clones in this sample may be carry-over from other donors' samples.

This sequence joins TRBV14 and TRBJ2-3; the match to TRBD1 covers 8 bases. Unmatched junction bases numbered 9, after V lost 4 bases and J lost 3 bases. Germline assignment: CDR1 SGHDN and CDR2 FVKESK. The CDR3 spans 16 residues. In nucleotides, the CDR3 is TGTGCCAGCAGCCGCGGGACAGGTGCTTTGACAGATACGCAGTATTTT. It is translated as CASSRGTGALTDTQYF.

The V call is TRBV30, the J call TRBJ2-1, with 10 bases identical to TRBD2. CDR1 is GTSNPN and CDR2 is SVGIG in the germline V gene (reference sequence). The CDR3 is 17 residues long. Trimming removed 2 bases from V and 3 bases from J; junction bases left unmatched: 10. The CDR3 DNA sequence: TGTGCCTGGAGTTTCAAGCTAGCGGGAGCCGGCTACAATGAGCAGTTCTTC. Translated, it gives CAWSFKLAGAGYNEQFF. Looking up the rest from reference TRBV30 and TRBJ2-1 gives the full variable domain: SQTIHQWPATLVQPVGSPLSLECTVEGTSNPNLYWYRQAAGRGLQLLFYSVGIGQISSEVPQNLSASRPQDRQFILSSKKLLLSDSGFYLCAWSFKLAGAGYNEQFFGPGTRLTVL.

The chain uses TRBV20-1 and TRBJ1-4; D is possibly TRBD1 (5 bases). V was cut by 7 bases and J by 6 bases, with 9 bases left in between. This CDR3 region has 11 residues. Germline CDR1 DFQATT, CDR2 SNEGSKA (reference sequence). The CDR3, as DNA: TGCAGTGGGTGGGGCGATGAAAAACTGTTTTTT. Its translation is CSGWGDEKLFF.

The sample holds one count of this clone. The chain couples TRBV11-2 to TRBJ1-2; maybe TRBD1 (5 bases). This CDR3 is 14 amino acids long. The V and J ends lost 0 bases and 3 bases respectively, with 8 bases between them. Germline V CDR1 and CDR2: SGHAT, FQNNGV. The CDR3 region is CASSLEWGDYGYTF. CDR3 DNA: TGTGCCAGCAGCTTAGAGTGGGGGGACTATGGCTACACCTTC.

This clone was counted a single time. The rearrangement uses TRBV19 and TRBJ2-3, with 14 bases identical to TRBD2. J was trimmed by 9 bases and V by 3 bases; bases with no gene match: 8. Germline V gives CDR1 LNHDA, CDR2 SQIVND (reference sequence). The CDR3 has 16 amino acids. CDR3 sequence reads: CASSIPRTSGRSTQYF. CDR3 coding DNA: TGTGCCAGTAGTATCCCCCGGACTAGCGGGAGGTCCACGCAGTATTTT.

The chain employs TRBV9 and TRBJ2-2; D is possibly TRBD2 (5 bases). V was pared by 4 bases and J by 1 base, with 14 bases between. The CDR3 totals 16 residues. Germline lookup yields CDR1 SGDLS and CDR2 YYNGEE. The CDR3 coding sequence is TGTGCCAGCAGCCCCCTGCCGGGAAGGAACACCGGGGAGCTGTTTTTT. Protein: CASSPLPGRNTGELFF. Combining the CDR3 with reference TRBV9 and TRBJ2-2 gives the whole variable domain DSGVTQTPKHLITATGQRVTLRCSPRSGDLSVYWYQQSLDQGLQFLIQYYNGEERAKGNILERFSAQQFPDLHSELNLSSLELGDSALYFCASSPLPGRNTGELFFGEGSRLTVL.

The rearrangement uses TRBV5-1 and TRBJ2-2, with D possibly TRBD2 on 6 matching bases. Germline CDR1 reads SGHRS; CDR2 reads YFSETQ. Trimming shortened V by 4 bases and J by 1 base, and 17 bases separated the two germline ends. This CDR3 comprises 17 residues. In DNA form, the CDR3 reads TGCGCCAGCAGCCCTGTAGTGGGGCGGGGGAACACCGGGGAGCTGTTTTTT. It is translated as CASSPVVGRGNTGELFF.

This chain connects TRBV29-1 to TRBJ1-1; 9 bases are shared with TRBD1. Looked up from germline, CDR1 is SQVTM and CDR2 is ANQGSEA. The CDR3 is made up of 14 amino acids. J gave up 3 bases and V 6 bases, and 8 bases lay outside the gene matches. CDR3 residues: CSVRRGQGYTEAFF. As DNA, the CDR3 is TGCAGCGTACGGAGGGGACAGGGATACACTGAAGCTTTCTTT.

The V and J genes are TRBV18 and TRBJ1-2; possibly TRBD1 for D (6 bases). The ends were cut back, 1 base at V and 8 bases at J, with 20 bases in the middle. The V gene's germline CDR1 is KGHSH and CDR2 LQKENI. The CDR3 consists of 16 residues. In DNA, the CDR3 is TGTGCCAGCTCACCACGTAGGCAGGGGATTATGGACGGCTACACCTTC. Residues: CASSPRRQGIMDGYTF.

This clone occurred once. This chain uses TRBV7-6 with TRBJ2-7; D ambiguous. V was cut by 1 base and J by 7 bases, with 11 bases left in between. Per the germline V gene, CDR1 is SGHVS and CDR2 is FNYEAQ. CDR3 length equals 13 residues. CDR3 in amino acids: CASSLDTSGEQYF. The CDR3 DNA reads TGTGCCAGCAGCTTAGATACATCTGGGGAGCAGTACTTC.

Only one count was recorded for this clone. V gene TRBV6-5 combines with J gene TRBJ1-1; the D is unclear. V was pared by 6 bases and J by 4 bases, with 15 bases between. The CDR3 length is 14 residues. CDR1 and CDR2 from the germline V gene are MNHEY and SVGAGI. CDR3 loop: CASRDGQPGTEAFF. The CDR3 region has the DNA TGTGCCAGCAGAGACGGGCAACCCGGCACTGAAGCTTTCTTT.

The rearrangement uses TRBV2 and TRBJ2-2, with 8 bases fitting TRBD2. V dropped 5 bases and J dropped 6; count of bases not matched to a gene: 8. CDR3 length: 15 amino acids. Per the germline V gene, CDR1 is SNHLY and CDR2 is FYNNEI. In DNA form, the CDR3 reads TGTGCCAGCAGTCGAGCGGGAGATTTGGCCGGGGAGCTGTTTTTT. It specifies CASSRAGDLAGELFF.

DNA for the CDR3: TGTGCCAGCAGTAGCATTGGGGGCACTGGAAACACCATATATTTT. It specifies CASSSIGGTGNTIYF. The genes are TRBV6-1 and TRBJ1-3; possible D gene TRBD1, 6 bases. This CDR3 region has 15 residues. Trimming stripped 5 bases from V and 2 bases from J, with 13 bases between. In germline, CDR1 is MNHNS, CDR2 SASEGT.

The chain links TRBV7-5 to TRBJ2-1; the listed D gene, TRBD2, was not tested against the DNA. TRBV7-5 counts as a pseudogene. The CDR3 sequence is 16 residues long. In nucleotides, the CDR3 is TGTGCCAGAAGCTTCCGGACTAGCGGGAGAGTGGAGGGGCAGTTCTTC. As protein: CARSFRTSGRVEGQFF.